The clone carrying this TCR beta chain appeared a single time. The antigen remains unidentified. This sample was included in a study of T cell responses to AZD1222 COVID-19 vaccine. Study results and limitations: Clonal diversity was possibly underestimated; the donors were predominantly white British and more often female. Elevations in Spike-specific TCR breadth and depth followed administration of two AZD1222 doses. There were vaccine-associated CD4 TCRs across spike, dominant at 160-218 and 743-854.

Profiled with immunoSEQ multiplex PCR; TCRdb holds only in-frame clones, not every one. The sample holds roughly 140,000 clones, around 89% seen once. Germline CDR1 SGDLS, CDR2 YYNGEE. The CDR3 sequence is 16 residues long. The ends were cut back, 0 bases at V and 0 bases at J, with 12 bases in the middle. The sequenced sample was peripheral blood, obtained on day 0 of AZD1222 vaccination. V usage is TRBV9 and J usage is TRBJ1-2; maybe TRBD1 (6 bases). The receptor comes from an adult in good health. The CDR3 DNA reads TGTGCCAGCAGCGTAGAGGGGAGGGGGGCTAACTATGGCTACACCTTC. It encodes CASSVEGRGANYGYTF.